This TCR beta chain is from a study of T cell responses to AZD1222 COVID-19 vaccine. Germline lookup yields CDR1 MNHEY and CDR2 SMNVEV (reference sequence). The CDR3 is 16 amino acids. With 2 bases removed from V and 6 bases from J, the gap between germline ends came to 20 bases. Produced via immunoSEQ multiplex PCR; TCRdb's table is partial and in-frame only. The table lists approximately 160,000 clones, about 93% of them singletons. The origin of this receptor is an adult in good health. The chain recombines TRBV27 with TRBJ2-7; maybe TRBD1 (6 bases). Sequencing was performed on peripheral blood, taken on day 0 of AZD1222 vaccination. The CDR3 spells CASSLVAGRGPLEQYF. The CDR3, as DNA: TGTGCCAGCAGTTTAGTCGCGGGCAGGGGACCCCTCGAGCAGTACTTC.